This is a list of T cell receptor beta chains from one sample in a study of shared clonotypes between healthy human individuals. The data were produced by immunoSEQ multiplex PCR, yet TCRdb's version contains in-frame clones alone and is incomplete. The sample contains some 2,000,000 clones, roughly 94% of which appear only once. The sample consisted of naive CD8+ T cells sorted from blood. These receptors all stem from a young man in good health. The CDR3 runs from the conserved cysteine through the conserved F or W. A D gene is named only where the DNA matches it firmly. Part of the rows lack a size; the others show once, few, many or a class for expanded clones.

CASSGGLANEQFF	TGTGCCAGCAGCGGAGGACTAGCCAATGAGCAGTTCTTC	TRBV2	TRBD2	.	TRBJ2-1
CASSEWTDTNTEAFF	TGCGCCAGCAGCGAGTGGACGGACACGAACACTGAAGCTTTCTTT	TRBV10-1	.	.	TRBJ1-1
CASSIGPTYEQYF	TGTGCCAGTAGTATAGGACCCACCTACGAGCAGTACTTC	TRBV19	.	.	TRBJ2-7
CASSPPTTDTQYF	TGTGCCAGCTCACCACCAACCACAGATACGCAGTATTTT	TRBV18	.	.	TRBJ2-3
CASSISENSYEQYF	TGTGCCAGCAGTATCTCAGAGAACTCCTACGAGCAGTACTTC	TRBV7-9	.	.	TRBJ2-7
CASSQDNTDTQYF	TGTGCCAGCAGCCAAGATAACACAGATACGCAGTATTTT	TRBV4-2	.	.	TRBJ2-3
CASSTISSGLTYEQYF	TGTGCCAGCAGCACCATTTCTAGCGGATTAACCTACGAGCAGTACTTC	TRBV11-2	TRBD2	.	TRBJ2-7
CASSPGTALSYEQYF	TGTGCCAGCAGTCCCGGGACAGCTCTCTCCTACGAGCAGTACTTC	TRBV27	TRBD1	.	TRBJ2-7
CASAWGRNEQYF	TGTGCCTCCGCCTGGGGACGCAACGAGCAGTACTTC	TRBV27	.	.	TRBJ2-7
CASSPRQGSTGELFF	TGTGCCAGCAGCCCAAGACAGGGCAGCACCGGGGAGCTGTTTTTT	TRBV7-8	TRBD1	once	TRBJ2-2
CASGRQGTSTDTQYF	TGTGCCAGCGGGCGACAAGGAACGAGCACAGATACGCAGTATTTT	TRBV28	.	.	TRBJ2-3
CASSLNSFQETQYF	TGTGCCAGCAGCTTGAACAGCTTCCAAGAGACCCAGTACTTC	TRBV7-9	.	.	TRBJ2-5
CASSLDRGSTYEQYF	TGCGCCAGCAGCTTGGATCGAGGTAGCACCTACGAGCAGTACTTC	TRBV5-1	.	.	TRBJ2-7
CASSQEGANTGELFF	TGTGCCAGCAGCCAAGAGGGGGCAAACACCGGGGAGCTGTTTTTT	TRBV14	.	.	TRBJ2-2
CASSIAASYEQYF	TGTGCCTCTTCCATAGCGGCCTCTTACGAGCAGTACTTC	TRBV11-3	.	.	TRBJ2-7
CASSPKGGIPPYEQYF	TGCGCCAGCAGCCCGAAAGGGGGCATACCTCCCTACGAGCAGTACTTC	TRBV4-1	TRBD1	.	TRBJ2-7
CSVEFPGPDTQYF	TGCAGCGTTGAATTTCCGGGCCCAGATACGCAGTATTTT	TRBV29-1	.	.	TRBJ2-3
CASSVRGRAGNEQFF	TGTGCCAGCAGTGTGCGCGGGAGGGCAGGGAATGAGCAGTTCTTC	TRBV28	TRBD2	few	TRBJ2-1
CASSPGGSPYEQYF	TGTGCCAGCAGTCCGGGCGGGAGTCCCTACGAGCAGTACTTC	TRBV27	TRBD2	.	TRBJ2-7
CASSHESADYGYTF	TGCGCCAGCAGCCACGAGTCGGCAGACTATGGCTACACCTTC	TRBV4-1	.	.	TRBJ1-2
CASSPGISTTYEQYF	TGTGCCAGCAGCCCAGGGATTTCCACTACCTACGAGCAGTACTTC	TRBV13	.	.	TRBJ2-7
CASSLSSAGSTDTQYF	TGTGCCAGCAGCTTAAGCTCGGCGGGGAGCACAGATACGCAGTATTTT	TRBV7-9	.	.	TRBJ2-3
CARILKNTEAFF	TGTGCCAGAATCCTGAAGAACACTGAAGCTTTCTTT	TRBV25-1	.	.	TRBJ1-1
CANLSDRGRDTQYF	TGTGCCAACCTCTCAGACAGGGGAAGAGATACGCAGTATTTT	TRBV21-1	.	.	TRBJ2-3
CASSLVSGQETQYF	TGTGCCAGCAGCTTAGTGTCAGGCCAAGAGACCCAGTACTTC	TRBV7-6	.	.	TRBJ2-5
CASSEAGDYEQYF	TGTGCCAGCAGTGAAGCGGGAGATTACGAGCAGTACTTC	TRBV6-1	.	.	TRBJ2-7
CASSQAHSSYEQYF	TGCGCCAGCAGCCAAGCTCACAGCTCCTACGAGCAGTACTTC	TRBV4-3	.	.	TRBJ2-7
CASSWEQGSTDTQYF	TGTGCCAGCAGCTGGGAACAGGGCAGCACAGATACGCAGTATTTT	TRBV11-3	.	once	TRBJ2-3
CASSLDRSGRPGETQYF	TGTGCCAGCAGCTTAGACCGTAGCGGGAGGCCGGGAGAGACCCAGTACTTC	TRBV7-9	TRBD2	.	TRBJ2-5
CASSPGPVNGYTF	TGTGCCAGCAGTCCGGGACCGGTAAATGGCTACACCTTC	TRBV6-1	.	.	TRBJ1-2
CASSDPGLDPGELFF	TGCGCCAGCAGTGACCCGGGACTAGATCCCGGGGAGCTGTTTTTT	TRBV10-1	TRBD2	.	TRBJ2-2
CASSYGGTQETQYF	TGTGCCAGCAGTTACGGGGGGACGCAAGAGACCCAGTACTTC	TRBV6-5	.	.	TRBJ2-5
CASSADGASTDTQYF	TGTGCCAGCAGCGCGGACGGCGCTAGCACAGATACGCAGTATTTT	TRBV9	.	.	TRBJ2-3
CASSNRPGTNEKLFF	TGCGCCAGCAGCAACAGACCAGGGACCAATGAAAAACTGTTTTTT	TRBV5-1	.	.	TRBJ1-4
CASSEGGGYNEQFF	TGTGCCAGCAGTGAGGGCGGGGGCTACAATGAGCAGTTCTTC	TRBV2	TRBD2	.	TRBJ2-1
CASSQGGGGAGYEQYF	TGTGCCAGCAGCCAAGGCGGTGGAGGGGCCGGCTACGAGCAGTACTTC	TRBV14	.	once	TRBJ2-7
CASRYRDSYYGYTF	TGTGCCAGTAGATACCGGGACAGCTACTATGGCTACACCTTC	TRBV19	TRBD1	.	TRBJ1-2
CASSTRIQLEQFF	TGTGCCAGCAGCACCCGGATTCAGCTCGAGCAGTTCTTC	TRBV7-9	.	.	TRBJ2-1
CASSLEGDRGLIGAYEQYF	TGTGCCAGCAGCTTAGAAGGGGATAGGGGACTAATAGGCGCCTACGAGCAGTACTTC	TRBV13	TRBD2	once	TRBJ2-7
CASSSEDRGTEAFF	TGTGCCAGTAGTTCCGAGGACAGGGGCACTGAAGCTTTCTTT	TRBV19	TRBD1	.	TRBJ1-1
CASSLGLASGSSYEQYF	TGCGCCAGCAGCTTGGGACTTGCTAGCGGGAGCTCCTACGAGCAGTACTTC	TRBV5-1	TRBD2	.	TRBJ2-7